This TCR beta chain stems from a study of blood T cell repertoires in COVID-19. Trimming left V 4 bases short and J 0 bases short, with 12 bases between. Germline V gene sequence: CDR1 LGHNA, CDR2 YNFKEQ. The CDR3 has 16 amino acids. Per the original methods: Nucleated cell number was recorded as an estimate derived from reference gene primer amplification. TCRdb's table, derived via immunoSEQ multiplex PCR, lists solely in-frame clones and lacks some. The DNA was the basis for D and trimming; V, J and clone size are from that table. Among 360,000 or so clones listed, 85% to 90% were seen once. Sequencing used peripheral blood. The chain recombines TRBV4-2 with TRBJ1-4; D is possibly TRBD1 (5 bases). The sequence derives from a man aged 18 to 30 with active or convalescent COVID-19. CDR3 amino acids: CASSPRQSATNEKLFF. CDR3 bases: TGTGCCAGCAGCCCAAGACAGTCTGCAACTAATGAAAAACTGTTTTTT.